The entry that follows covers one T cell receptor beta chain sequence. The CDR3 spans 17 residues. Germline-derived CDR1 and CDR2 are SGDLS and YYNGEE. V lost 4 bases and J lost 0, with 17 bases in between. Two negative PCRs, clearance, or symptom resolution characterized the recovered Cohort 3 donors. Assay used: immunoSEQ multiplex PCR; TCRdb lists only in-frame clones, some missing. The profile shows 200,000 to 250,000 clones, around 90% of them singletons. This entry is derived from a study of blood T cell repertoires in COVID-19. This TCR was recovered from a woman between 18 and 29 years old who had recovered from COVID-19. The source material was PBMCs or T cells enriched from blood (not recorded which). The chain combines TRBV9 with TRBJ2-1, with D possibly TRBD2 on 5 matching bases. CDR3 amino acids: CASSPGLAASSYNEQFF. Written as DNA, the CDR3 is TGTGCCAGCAGCCCCGGACTGGCGGCTAGCTCCTACAATGAGCAGTTCTTC. The full variable domain, with the rest looked up from reference TRBV9 and TRBJ2-1, is DSGVTQTPKHLITATGQRVTLRCSPRSGDLSVYWYQQSLDQGLQFLIQYYNGEERAKGNILERFSAQQFPDLHSELNLSSLELGDSALYFCASSPGLAASSYNEQFFGPGTRLTVL.